One sample yielded the 10 T cell receptor beta chains listed below, sequenced in a study of blood T cell repertoires in COVID-19. The assay was immunoSEQ multiplex PCR, and TCRdb's table has in-frame clones only and misses some. The sample has under 100,000 clones; 80% to 90% are singletons. Material for sequencing was peripheral blood. These receptors were collected from a human donor in a cohort sampled during active COVID-19.

This chain joins TRBV27 and TRBJ1-1; the D is unclear. The CDR3 covers 13 residues. Germline CDR1 and CDR2: MNHEY and SMNVEV (reference sequence). Trimming stripped 3 bases from V and 5 bases from J, with 10 bases between. CDR3 DNA: TGTGCCAGCAGTTTGACGTGGAGGACTGAAGCTTTCTTT. Translating it yields CASSLTWRTEAFF.

The genes are TRBV7-2 and TRBJ2-4, with D hard to call. The germline gives CDR1 SGHTA, CDR2 FQGNSA. The CDR3 is 14 residues long. V was shortened by 2 bases and J by 8 bases, with 13 bases between the two germline ends. Here the CDR3 DNA reads TGTGCCAGCAGCTTACGTCCTGATTTAGACATTCAGTACTTC. It translates to CASSLRPDLDIQYF.

Only a few counts were recorded for this clone. The CDR3 reads CAFRRYRGWDNTEAFF. In DNA form, the CDR3 reads TGTGCCTTCCGACGTTACAGGGGGTGGGATAACACTGAAGCTTTCTTT. The chain has TRBV30 and TRBJ1-1; the match to TRBD1 covers 8 bases. J gave up 2 bases and V 7 bases, and 15 bases lay outside the gene matches. Germline loops: CDR1 GTSNPN, CDR2 SVGIG (reference sequence). The CDR3 consists of 16 residues.

With regard to this clone: Other DNA variants within this sample encode the same CDR3. The genes are TRBV28 and TRBJ2-5, with TRBD2 matching over 10 bases. Germline CDR1 MDHEN, CDR2 SYDVKM. J gave up 3 bases and V 7 bases, and 2 bases lay outside the gene matches. This CDR3 is built from 13 residues. The DNA for the CDR3 is TGTGCCAGCAAGCGGGGGGGCAAAGAGACCCAGTACTTC. This codes for CASKRGGKETQYF.

The chain has TRBV5-1 and TRBJ1-2, with 7 bases identical to TRBD1. V dropped 2 bases and J dropped 14; count of bases not matched to a gene: 15. The CDR3 runs to 14 residues. Germline CDR1 and CDR2: SGHRS and YFSETQ. In DNA, the CDR3 is TGCGCCAGCAGCTTCGGGACAGCCGACGGCCTTATAACCTTC. Translation gives CASSFGTADGLITF. Looking up the rest from reference TRBV5-1 and TRBJ1-2 gives the full variable domain: KAGVTQTPRYLIKTRGQQVTLSCSPISGHRSVSWYQQTPGQGLQFLFEYFSETQRNKGNFPGRFSGRQFSNSRSEMNVSTLELGDSALYLCASSFGTADGLITFGSGTRLTVV.

The chain combines TRBV27 with TRBJ2-1; D may be TRBD2 (6 bases). This CDR3 is 14 amino acids long. Germline V gene sequence: CDR1 MNHEY, CDR2 SMNVEV (reference sequence). Trimming took 6 bases from V and 0 from J, leaving 9 bases between them. CDR3 loop: CASRRRDSYNEQFF. In DNA, the CDR3 is TGTGCCAGCAGACGGAGGGACTCCTACAATGAGCAGTTCTTC.

The chain couples TRBV2 to TRBJ2-2; TRBD1 might be the D (6 bases). The CDR3 is 15 amino acids. V lost 4 bases, J lost 4 bases, and 13 bases lay in between. Looked up from germline, CDR1 is SNHLY and CDR2 is FYNNEI. The CDR3, as DNA: TGTGCCAGCAGTGTACAGGGTACGGGCACCGGGGAGCTGTTTTTT. This sequence encodes CASSVQGTGTGELFF.

V is TRBV7-9 and J is TRBJ2-6; no reliable D call. The CDR3 loop spans 16 amino acids. Trimming removed 3 bases at V and 2 bases at J, with 11 bases between. Germline CDR1 and CDR2: SEHNR and FQNEAQ (reference sequence). The CDR3 sequence is CASSFGYGPGANVLTF. Here the CDR3 DNA reads TGTGCCAGCAGCTTTGGGTATGGGCCTGGGGCCAACGTCCTGACTTTC.

The chain joins TRBV5-1 to TRBJ2-1; a weak D match, TRBD1 (6 bases). Germline CDR1 reads SGHRS; CDR2 reads YFSETQ. The CDR3 contains 15 residues. V lost 0 bases and J lost 2, with 9 bases in between. CDR3 sequence reads: CASSLGTDPYNEQFF. The CDR3 DNA reads as TGCGCCAGCAGCTTGGGGACAGACCCCTACAATGAGCAGTTCTTC.

The rearrangement joins TRBV6-4 to TRBJ2-3; 7 nucleotides line up with TRBD1. Trimming took 4 bases from V and 3 from J; bases not matched to a gene: 4. Germline CDR1 and CDR2: MRHNA and SNTAGT. The CDR3 is 14 residues long. CDR3 nucleotide sequence: TGTGCCAGCAGTGTCACACAGGGGACAGATACGCAGTATTTT. Protein sequence: CASSVTQGTDTQYF.